This paragraph covers one T cell receptor beta chain sequence. The source of the sample is a study of blood T cell repertoires in COVID-19. Study in general: Italy, Spain and the United States were the sources of the convalescent and acute COVID-19 samples.

This CDR3 spans 14 amino acids. The trim removed 2 bases at V and 7 bases at J, leaving 3 bases unmatched. In germline, CDR1 is SGHRS, CDR2 YFSETQ. Here immunoSEQ multiplex PCR was the method, and the copy in TCRdb shows in-frame clones only, minus some. The profile covers about 220,000 clones, with less than 90% appearing a single time and roughly 2.7% taken by the ten largest. All recovered Cohort 3 donors got two negative PCRs, got clearance, or saw symptom resolution. Sample: PBMCs or T cells enriched from blood (not recorded which). The sequence came from a woman aged 25 to 39 who had recovered from COVID-19. The rearrangement joins TRBV5-1 to TRBJ1-6; 7 nucleotides line up with TRBD1. The CDR3 reads CASSLGTVNSPLHF. The CDR3 DNA is TGCGCCAGCAGCTTAGGGACAGTCAATTCACCCCTCCACTTT.